These T cell receptor beta chains were read from a single sample in a study of a mutant IDH1 vaccine in newly diagnosed glioma. Their target antigens are unknown. Data came from immunoSEQ multiplex PCR; TCRdb stores just in-frame clones and leaves some out. Here the sample spans about 11,000 clones, about four fifths being singletons. The sequences come from PBMCs, collected from a glioma patient whose treatment included an IDH1 peptide vaccine. These receptors came from a man aged 25 to 40 with glioma. CDR3s include the opening cysteine and the closing phenylalanine or tryptophan. D genes are given only for firm matches. The size entry is marked missing in some rows and otherwise reads once, few, many or a size class.

d_gene: .
v_gene: TRBV7-9
abundance: .
j_gene: TRBJ2-6
CDR3nt: TGTGCCAGCAGCCCCAGGGTCGGGGCCAACGTCCTGACTTTC
CDR3aa: CASSPRVGANVLTF

d_gene: .
v_gene: TRBV29-1
abundance: .
j_gene: TRBJ1-1
CDR3nt: TGCACCTCTTGGGCAGGGACTAACACTGAAGCTTTCTTT
CDR3aa: CTSWAGTNTEAFF

d_gene: .
v_gene: TRBV7-2
abundance: .
j_gene: TRBJ2-5
CDR3nt: TGTGCCAGCAGCTTATCAAGAGAGACCCAGTACTTC
CDR3aa: CASSLSRETQYF

d_gene: TRBD1
v_gene: TRBV18
abundance: .
j_gene: TRBJ2-7
CDR3nt: TGTGCCAGCTCGCGTAGGACAGGCCAAGATTACGAGCAGTACTTC
CDR3aa: CASSRRTGQDYEQYF

d_gene: TRBD2
v_gene: TRBV5-1
abundance: .
j_gene: TRBJ2-3
CDR3nt: TGCGCCAGCAGCTTAATGGGCGGGAGCGCAGATACGCAGTATTTT
CDR3aa: CASSLMGGSADTQYF

d_gene: .
v_gene: TRBV30
abundance: few
j_gene: TRBJ1-1
CDR3nt: TGTGCCTGGCTTCCTCCGGGACTCCGAGGCACTGAAGCTTTCTTT
CDR3aa: CAWLPPGLRGTEAFF

d_gene: .
v_gene: TRBV10-3
abundance: .
j_gene: TRBJ1-4
CDR3nt: TGTGCCATCGGGGTAAGGGGTGGGGAAAAACTGTTTTTT
CDR3aa: CAIGVRGGEKLFF

d_gene: TRBD1
v_gene: TRBV29-1
abundance: .
j_gene: TRBJ1-4
CDR3nt: TGCAGCGGGTCCTTCAGGGGGCTGACTAATGAAAAACTGTTTTTT
CDR3aa: CSGSFRGLTNEKLFF

d_gene: .
v_gene: TRBV28
abundance: .
j_gene: TRBJ1-2
CDR3nt: TGTGCCAGCAGCCTGGACAGTAGCTATGGCTACACCTTC
CDR3aa: CASSLDSSYGYTF

d_gene: TRBD2
v_gene: TRBV9
abundance: .
j_gene: TRBJ2-1
CDR3nt: TGTGCCAGCAGCGCCGGACTAGCGGGAATTATAAGTGTTAACAATGAGCAGTTCTTC
CDR3aa: CASSAGLAGIISVNNEQFF

d_gene: .
v_gene: TRBV5-6
abundance: once
j_gene: TRBJ1-2
CDR3nt: TGTGCCAGCAGCTTGGCGGCCAGCTACTATGGCTACACCTTC
CDR3aa: CASSLAASYYGYTF

d_gene: .
v_gene: TRBV6-4
abundance: .
j_gene: TRBJ1-2
CDR3nt: TGTGCCAGCAGTGACTCGTCACAGTACAACTATTGGGATGGCTACACCTTC
CDR3aa: CASSDSSQYNYWDGYTF

d_gene: TRBD2
v_gene: TRBV7-8
abundance: .
j_gene: TRBJ2-3
CDR3nt: TGTGCCAGCAGCTTACCCCGGACTAGAGATACGCAGTATTTT
CDR3aa: CASSLPRTRDTQYF

d_gene: TRBD2
v_gene: TRBV27
abundance: .
j_gene: TRBJ2-2
CDR3nt: TGTGCCAGCAGTCCCCGGCTAGCGGGAGTCGGAATCGGGGAGCTGTTTTTT
CDR3aa: CASSPRLAGVGIGELFF

d_gene: .
v_gene: TRBV19
abundance: .
j_gene: TRBJ2-7
CDR3nt: TGTGCCAGTAGTATCCCCGGGACGGCTACGAGGCAGTACTTC
CDR3aa: CASSIPGTATRQYF

d_gene: .
v_gene: TRBV4-1
abundance: .
j_gene: TRBJ1-5
CDR3nt: TGCGCCAGCAGCCAAGCTAGGTCAGTGGGCAATCAGCCCCAGCATTTT
CDR3aa: CASSQARSVGNQPQHF

d_gene: .
v_gene: TRBV19
abundance: few
j_gene: TRBJ1-1
CDR3nt: TGTGCCAGTAATTCGGGGGTGCGTGCTTTCTTT
CDR3aa: CASNSGVRAFF

d_gene: TRBD1
v_gene: TRBV27
abundance: once
j_gene: TRBJ1-1
CDR3nt: TGTGCCAGCAGTCCCGGGACAGGGAGGACTGAAGCTTTCTTT
CDR3aa: CASSPGTGRTEAFF

d_gene: TRBD1
v_gene: TRBV5-1
abundance: .
j_gene: TRBJ2-7
CDR3nt: TGCGCCAGCAGCTTGGCGGCTTCGGGACAGGTGACCTACGAGCAGTACTTC
CDR3aa: CASSLAASGQVTYEQYF

d_gene: .
v_gene: TRBV7-2
abundance: .
j_gene: TRBJ2-7
CDR3nt: TGTGCCAGCAGTAGATCCGGGACAAAGTACGAGCAGTACTTC
CDR3aa: CASSRSGTKYEQYF

d_gene: TRBD2
v_gene: TRBV2
abundance: few
j_gene: TRBJ2-1
CDR3nt: TGTGCCAGCAGTGAAGTGTCTAGCGGGAGTAATGAGCAGTTCTTC
CDR3aa: CASSEVSSGSNEQFF

d_gene: .
v_gene: TRBV5-4
abundance: .
j_gene: TRBJ1-3
CDR3nt: TGTGCCAGCAGCTTGTCGGGGGGGCAAGGAAACACCATATATTTT
CDR3aa: CASSLSGGQGNTIYF

d_gene: TRBD1
v_gene: TRBV7-9
abundance: .
j_gene: TRBJ2-2
CDR3nt: TGTGCCAGCAGCACCCCCGGGACAGGGGACACCGGGGAGCTGTTTTTT
CDR3aa: CASSTPGTGDTGELFF

d_gene: .
v_gene: TRBV15
abundance: .
j_gene: TRBJ2-7
CDR3nt: TGTGCCACCAGCAGAGAACAGCGCATTGCCTACGAGCAGTACTTC
CDR3aa: CATSREQRIAYEQYF

d_gene: TRBD1
v_gene: TRBV30
abundance: .
j_gene: TRBJ2-5
CDR3nt: TGTGCCTGGAGACTACAGGGGGCGGAGGAAGAGACCCAGTACTTC
CDR3aa: CAWRLQGAEEETQYF

d_gene: .
v_gene: TRBV6-4
abundance: medium-sized
j_gene: TRBJ2-5
CDR3nt: TGTGCCAGCAGTGACTCGATCCTAGCGTATAAAGAGACCCAGTACTTC
CDR3aa: CASSDSILAYKETQYF

d_gene: .
v_gene: TRBV25-1
abundance: .
j_gene: TRBJ2-4
CDR3nt: TGTGCCAGCAAGGGGCTGGCCAAAAACATTCAGTACTTC
CDR3aa: CASKGLAKNIQYF

d_gene: .
v_gene: TRBV7-9
abundance: .
j_gene: TRBJ2-7
CDR3nt: TGTGCCAGCAGCGGAGGACTGACACGACCCTACGAGCAGTACTTC
CDR3aa: CASSGGLTRPYEQYF

d_gene: .
v_gene: TRBV5-1
abundance: once
j_gene: TRBJ2-5
CDR3nt: TGCGCCAGCAGCTACGGACTACCCGACCGGCAAGAGACCCAGTACTTC
CDR3aa: CASSYGLPDRQETQYF

d_gene: TRBD2
v_gene: TRBV27
abundance: hyperexpanded
j_gene: TRBJ2-2
CDR3nt: TGTGCCAGGACCGCCGGGACTAGCGGGAGAGAAGGCGGGGAGCTGTTTTTT
CDR3aa: CARTAGTSGREGGELFF

d_gene: TRBD1
v_gene: TRBV5-1
abundance: medium-sized
j_gene: TRBJ2-7
CDR3nt: TGCGCCAGCAGCTTCGGGACAGGGGGCTACGAGCAGTACTTC
CDR3aa: CASSFGTGGYEQYF

d_gene: .
v_gene: TRBV2
abundance: .
j_gene: TRBJ2-6
CDR3nt: TGTGCCAGCCACTATGCCTCTGGGGCCAACGTCCTGACTTTC
CDR3aa: CASHYASGANVLTF

d_gene: TRBD1
v_gene: TRBV18
abundance: .
j_gene: TRBJ1-4
CDR3nt: TGTGCCAGCTCACCGGACAGGGAAAAACTGTTTTTT
CDR3aa: CASSPDREKLFF

d_gene: .
v_gene: TRBV5-1
abundance: .
j_gene: TRBJ2-5
CDR3nt: TGCGCCAGCAGCTTGGGGGTCCAAGAGACCCAGTACTTC
CDR3aa: CASSLGVQETQYF

d_gene: .
v_gene: TRBV7-9
abundance: .
j_gene: TRBJ1-1
CDR3nt: TGTGCCAGCAGCCTACTTCGGACGGCGAACACTGAAGCTTTCTTT
CDR3aa: CASSLLRTANTEAFF

d_gene: .
v_gene: TRBV19
abundance: once
j_gene: TRBJ1-1
CDR3nt: TGTGCCAGTAGTATCGGCTCTGTAAACACTGAAGCTTTCTTT
CDR3aa: CASSIGSVNTEAFF

d_gene: .
v_gene: TRBV7-9
abundance: .
j_gene: TRBJ2-6
CDR3nt: TGTGCCAGCAGCCTAGGGGCTGCTGGGGCCAACGTCCTGACTTTC
CDR3aa: CASSLGAAGANVLTF

d_gene: .
v_gene: TRBV6-5
abundance: .
j_gene: TRBJ2-7
CDR3nt: TGTGCCAGCAGGCCCCTGGGATCCTACGAGCAGTACTTC
CDR3aa: CASRPLGSYEQYF

d_gene: .
v_gene: TRBV6-1
abundance: .
j_gene: TRBJ1-3
CDR3nt: TGTGCCAGCAGTGTGGCAGGGGCCTCTGGAAACACCATATATTTT
CDR3aa: CASSVAGASGNTIYF

d_gene: TRBD2
v_gene: TRBV29-1
abundance: .
j_gene: TRBJ2-7
CDR3nt: TGCAGCGTTGAGATCCGTAAACAACTAGCGGGCTTCTACGAGCAGTACTTC
CDR3aa: CSVEIRKQLAGFYEQYF

d_gene: .
v_gene: TRBV6-1
abundance: once
j_gene: TRBJ2-7
CDR3nt: TGTGCCAGCAGTGGAGCAGGGAGTGCCTACGAGCAGTACTTC
CDR3aa: CASSGAGSAYEQYF

d_gene: .
v_gene: TRBV11-1
abundance: .
j_gene: TRBJ2-5
CDR3nt: TGTGCCAGCAGCTCCCGGGCCAGCCAAGAGACCCAGTACTTC
CDR3aa: CASSSRASQETQYF

d_gene: TRBD1
v_gene: TRBV6-1
abundance: .
j_gene: TRBJ1-2
CDR3nt: TGTGCCAGCAGCAAAGAGGGCAGGGGGCTGGGGGGCTACACCTTC
CDR3aa: CASSKEGRGLGGYTF

d_gene: TRBD2
v_gene: TRBV10-1
abundance: .
j_gene: TRBJ2-7
CDR3nt: TGCGCCAGCAGTGAGTCCGCTAGCGGGGCCTACGAGCAGTACTTC
CDR3aa: CASSESASGAYEQYF

d_gene: .
v_gene: TRBV30
abundance: .
j_gene: TRBJ1-4
CDR3nt: TGTGCCTGGAGTCCTCATCAACCGAGGGGGAGTAGGGAAAAACTGTTTTTT
CDR3aa: CAWSPHQPRGSREKLFF

d_gene: TRBD1
v_gene: TRBV2
abundance: once
j_gene: TRBJ1-2
CDR3nt: TGTGCCAGCAGTGAAGCGTCCGGGACAGCCTATGGCTACACCTTC
CDR3aa: CASSEASGTAYGYTF

d_gene: TRBD1
v_gene: TRBV27
abundance: .
j_gene: TRBJ1-5
CDR3nt: TGTGCCAGCAGTCAAACAGGGGTCGTCAATCAGCCCCAGCATTTT
CDR3aa: CASSQTGVVNQPQHF

d_gene: TRBD2
v_gene: TRBV14
abundance: .
j_gene: TRBJ2-7
CDR3nt: TGTGCCAGCAGCAAAGCGGGGAACGCCTACGAGCAGTACTTC
CDR3aa: CASSKAGNAYEQYF

d_gene: TRBD2
v_gene: TRBV27
abundance: .
j_gene: TRBJ2-5
CDR3nt: TGTGCCAGCAGCCCGCGGGAGGCAGAGACCCAGTACTTC
CDR3aa: CASSPREAETQYF

d_gene: .
v_gene: TRBV11-2
abundance: .
j_gene: TRBJ1-1
CDR3nt: TGTGCCAGCAGCTTAGAAGGGACATCCGCTGAAGCTTTCTTT
CDR3aa: CASSLEGTSAEAFF

d_gene: .
v_gene: TRBV5-1
abundance: .
j_gene: TRBJ2-7
CDR3nt: TGCGCCAGCAGTACAACACTGGGCTCCCACGGCTACGAGCAGTACTTC
CDR3aa: CASSTTLGSHGYEQYF

d_gene: TRBD1
v_gene: TRBV7-2
abundance: .
j_gene: TRBJ1-3
CDR3nt: TGTGCCAGCAGCCCCCGACTAACAGGGGCCGGAAACACCATATATTTT
CDR3aa: CASSPRLTGAGNTIYF

d_gene: .
v_gene: TRBV5-4
abundance: .
j_gene: TRBJ1-3
CDR3nt: TGTGCCAGCCGGGGGACACTTGGAAACACCATATATTTT
CDR3aa: CASRGTLGNTIYF

d_gene: .
v_gene: TRBV14
abundance: .
j_gene: TRBJ1-2
CDR3nt: TGTGCCAGCAGCCGCATCACTGCAGACGTCTATGGCTACACCTTC
CDR3aa: CASSRITADVYGYTF

d_gene: .
v_gene: TRBV5-1
abundance: .
j_gene: TRBJ1-2
CDR3nt: TGCGCCAGCGGGGACGGAAACTATGGCTACACCTTC
CDR3aa: CASGDGNYGYTF

d_gene: .
v_gene: TRBV29-1
abundance: .
j_gene: TRBJ2-3
CDR3nt: TGCAGCGTTGAAGATCGGGATAGCGAGAGAAGGGATACGCAGTATTTT
CDR3aa: CSVEDRDSERRDTQYF

d_gene: TRBD2
v_gene: TRBV19
abundance: .
j_gene: TRBJ2-1
CDR3nt: TGTGCCAGTAGTATCCCTCTAGCGGGAGGTAGGGAGCAGTTCTTC
CDR3aa: CASSIPLAGGREQFF

d_gene: TRBD2
v_gene: TRBV4-2
abundance: .
j_gene: TRBJ2-5
CDR3nt: TGTGCCAGCAGCCAGCCGACTAGCGGGAGGCCCGGATCCCAGTACTTC
CDR3aa: CASSQPTSGRPGSQYF

d_gene: .
v_gene: TRBV21-1
abundance: .
j_gene: TRBJ1-1
CDR3nt: TGTGCCAGCAGCACCGAGGGGTCGGTAGGTGAAGCTTTCTTT
CDR3aa: CASSTEGSVGEAFF